A selection of T cell receptor beta chains follows, all from one sample in a study of T cells after yellow fever vaccination. TCRdb itself ran the 5' RACE reads through MiXCR, one entry per CDR3 protein. Of 500,000 to 650,000 distinct CDR3 sequences listed, around a sixth are singletons. Sequencing used PBMCs, obtained 5 days after the first yellow fever vaccination. The receptors come from a man between 18 and 35 years old who received the YFV17D yellow fever vaccine. Both conserved end residues are part of each CDR3. D genes are given only for firm matches. The size entry is marked missing in some rows and otherwise reads once, few, many or a size class.

J,V,size,D,DNA,CDR3
TRBJ2-1,TRBV12-3/TRBV12-4,few,TRBD2,TGTGCCAGCAGTTTGGACGGGAGGTATGAGCAGTTCTTC,CASSLDGRYEQFF
TRBJ2-5,TRBV29-1,few,-,TGCAGCGTTGAGGGACGCCGAAGAGAGACCCAGTACTTC,CSVEGRRRETQYF
TRBJ2-1,TRBV4-1,-,-,TGCGCCAGCAGCGGACACCGCCAGGGCTACAATGAGCAGTTCTTC,CASSGHRQGYNEQFF
TRBJ1-5,TRBV12-3/TRBV12-4,few,-,TGTGCCAGCAGAACCGACCCAGGGGACCATAGCAATCAGCCCCAGCATTTT,CASRTDPGDHSNQPQHF
TRBJ2-1,TRBV7-8,few,-,TGTGCCAGCAGCTTAGGGGAACACTACAATGAGCAGTTCTTC,CASSLGEHYNEQFF
TRBJ2-1,TRBV12-3/TRBV12-4,many,-,TGTGCCAGCAGGGCGGGTGATGAGCAGTTCTTC,CASRAGDEQFF
TRBJ2-3,TRBV13,-,TRBD2,TGTGCCAGCAGCCGTTCCCTGGGAAGCGGGGGGGCGGATACGCAGTATTTT,CASSRSLGSGGADTQYF
TRBJ2-4,TRBV5-1,few,-,TGCGCCAGCAGCTTGGTCCCGGTTCCTTTAGCCAAAAACATTCAGTACTTC,CASSLVPVPLAKNIQYF
TRBJ1-2,TRBV12-3/TRBV12-4,-,-,TGTGCCAGCAGTTTAGCCAGGACCGGCTACACCTTC,CASSLARTGYTF
TRBJ1-1,TRBV10-3,few,-,TGTGCCATCAGTGATTACGACTTGGGGAACACTGAAGCTTTCTTT,CAISDYDLGNTEAFF
TRBJ2-1,TRBV28,-,-,TGTGCCAGCAGTTACGGACCAGTTGAGCAGTTCTTC,CASSYGPVEQFF
TRBJ2-7,TRBV4-3,-,TRBD2,TGCGCCAGCAGCCAAGTCGTAGCGGGGGGAGACTACGAGCAGTACTTC,CASSQVVAGGDYEQYF
TRBJ2-7,TRBV4-3,few,-,TGCGCCAGCAGCCAAGATAAGCGTAAGGGTTCCTACGAGCAGTACTTC,CASSQDKRKGSYEQYF
TRBJ1-5,TRBV28,few,-,TGTGCCAGCAGTGGCCATCGCAGAGACAATCAGCCCCAGCATTTT,CASSGHRRDNQPQHF
TRBJ2-7,TRBV19,-,-,TGTGCCAGTAGTATTCGGGGAAAGCAGTACTTC,CASSIRGKQYF
TRBJ2-2,TRBV11-1,-,-,TGTGCCAGCAGCTTTATGCCAGGGTCAGGCACCGGGGAGCTGTTTTTT,CASSFMPGSGTGELFF
TRBJ2-2,TRBV29-1,-,-,TGCAGCGTTGAAGGGCACACCGGGGAGCTGTTTTTT,CSVEGHTGELFF
TRBJ2-1,TRBV5-1,many,TRBD2,TGCGCCAGCCTCGGTGGGACTAGCGGCCGTGAGCAGTTCTTC,CASLGGTSGREQFF
TRBJ2-7,TRBV7-9,few,-,TGTGCCAGCAGCCGACCTCGTGGAGACACCCTACGAGGGCAGTACTTC,CASSRPRGDTLRGQYF
TRBJ1-2,TRBV6-5,few,TRBD1,TGTGCCAGCAGTTACTCATTGGGGACAGGGAGCCTATTCGACTATGGCTACACCTTC,CASSYSLGTGSLFDYGYTF
TRBJ2-1,TRBV6-1,-,TRBD2,TGTGCCAGCACTGGAGCGGGGGGGACCTACAATAAGCAGTTCTTC,CASTGAGGTYNKQFF
TRBJ2-1,TRBV4-1,-,-,TGCGCCAGCAGCCAAGTGGGGAACTCCTACAATGAGCAGTTCTTC,CASSQVGNSYNEQFF
TRBJ1-5,TRBV7-8,few,-,TGTGCCAGCAGCTTAGGGACTGGGAAGGATCAGCCCCAGCATTTT,CASSLGTGKDQPQHF
TRBJ2-1,TRBV28,few,TRBD2,TGTGCCAGCCGCCCCGGGGGGACTGAGCAGTTCTTC,CASRPGGTEQFF
TRBJ1-4,TRBV7-2,-,-,TGTGCCAGCAGTTCATACGGGGGAGCTAATGAAAAACTGTTTTTT,CASSSYGGANEKLFF
TRBJ2-5,TRBV12-3/TRBV12-4,many,-,TGTGCCAGCAGTTTGTGGGGTGAAGAGACCCAGTACTTC,CASSLWGEETQYF
TRBJ2-6,TRBV25-1,-,-,TGTGCCAGCAGTTCCCATACCGGGGGCCGTCCCTCTGGGGCCAACGTCCTGACTTTC,CASSSHTGGRPSGANVLTF
TRBJ1-4,TRBV6-1,-,TRBD1,TGTGCCAGCAGGGATGGACAGGGCCCTAATGAAAAACTGTTTTTT,CASRDGQGPNEKLFF
TRBJ2-3,TRBV6-5,few,TRBD2,TGTGCCAGCAGTTTTTTAGCGGGGACTTGCACAGATACGCAGTATTTT,CASSFLAGTCTDTQYF
TRBJ2-1,TRBV20-1,-,TRBD2,TGCAGTGCTAGTACTAGCGGGGGCCGCTACAATGAGCAGTTCTTC,CSASTSGGRYNEQFF
TRBJ2-5,TRBV12-3/TRBV12-4,-,TRBD2,TGTGCCAGCTCGGACCTCGGGACTAGCCGCCAAGAGACCCAGTACTTC,CASSDLGTSRQETQYF
TRBJ1-1,TRBV15,-,-,TGTGCCACCAGCAGAGATCTTTATACAGGGAAGACTGAAGCTTTCTTT,CATSRDLYTGKTEAFF
TRBJ2-6,TRBV6-2/TRBV6-3,-,TRBD1,TGTGCCACCTCAAGGACAGGGACATCTGGGGCCAACGTCCTGACTTTC,CATSRTGTSGANVLTF
TRBJ1-6,TRBV5-1,few,-,TGCGCCAGCAGCTTGGACCCGACAGGAGACGCCTATAATTCACCCCTCCACTTT,CASSLDPTGDAYNSPLHF
TRBJ1-5,TRBV4-1,few,TRBD1,TGCGCCAGCAGCCTAGGACAGGGGGCACGGCAGCCCCAGCATTTT,CASSLGQGARQPQHF
TRBJ1-5,TRBV23-1,-,-,TGCGCCAGCAGTCACCCCACTCGAAATATAGGGAGCAATCAGCCCCAGCATTTT,CASSHPTRNIGSNQPQHF
TRBJ1-3,TRBV21-1,-,-,TGTGCCAGCAGCACGGGAGTCCTCCCGCGTAACACCATATATTTT,CASSTGVLPRNTIYF
TRBJ2-3,TRBV5-1,-,TRBD1,TGCGCCAGCAGCAGCGAGGGACAGTACTGGGACACAGATACGCAGTATTTT,CASSSEGQYWDTDTQYF
TRBJ2-5,TRBV9,-,TRBD2,TGTGCCAGCAGCGATACCGGGACTATTATATACTTC,CASSDTGTIIYF
TRBJ1-1,TRBV7-9,-,TRBD1,TGTGCCAGCAGCTTGAGGGGGACAGAGAACACTGAAGCTTTCTTT,CASSLRGTENTEAFF